The following is a T cell receptor beta chain sequence with its context. Antigen specificity is unknown. The CDR3 runs to 15 residues. V was cut by 0 bases and J by 1 base, with 8 bases left in between. Germline CDR1 WNHNN, CDR2 SYGVQD (reference sequence). TCRdb keeps only in-frame clones here, not all; method: immunoSEQ multiplex PCR. The sample has around 15,000 clones; 70% to 90% are singletons. The sample is drawn from a study of tumor-infiltrating lymphocytes in localized non-small cell lung cancer. Overall study: Some samples were collected after neoadjuvant chemotherapy; smokers, never-smokers and several histologies were included.

Study-level points and caveats: TCR sequencing covered a subset of patients with enough tissue.

V gene TRBV10-1 combines with J gene TRBJ2-3; D gene uncertain. The source of this sequence is a human donor with non-small cell lung cancer. The specimen sequenced was uninvolved lung tissue not adjacent to the tumor. CDR3 DNA sequence: TGCGCCAGCAGTGAGTCTGGGGATGGCACAGATACGCAGTATTTT. Amino acids: CASSESGDGTDTQYF.